This T cell receptor beta chain is drawn from a study of blood T cells in healthy people across ages. Sample-barcoded 5' priming and a J-beta primer mix drove a second PCR of roughly 6 to 12 cycles. TCRdb re-called the 5' RACE reads through MiXCR, storing one row per CDR3 protein. Of roughly 1,000,000 distinct CDR3 sequences listed, under 30% were seen once; the top ten hold 0.75%. The junction had 17 bases not matched to a gene; V was cut back by 6 bases and J by 6 bases. The CDR3 consists of 18 residues. A further study also used this sample, focusing on T cells of mothers and their children. That report notes: Each mother yielded more than 9.5 million TCR beta CDR3 reads. Each child yielded 2.5 million to 3 million reads.

This clonotype was obtained from a girl aged 2-10 years in good health. The V and J genes are TRBV12-3 or TRBV12-4 and TRBJ2-3; 11 nucleotides line up with TRBD2. The source material was blood. In nucleotides, the CDR3 is TGTGCCAGCAGCGAACTAGCGGGAGCCTCCCAGCGTAGGGATACGCAGTATTTT. Protein: CASSELAGASQRRDTQYF.